This is a list of T cell receptor beta chains from one sample in a study of vaccination effects on CD4 cells after COVID-19. Clones were read by immunoSEQ multiplex PCR, and TCRdb kept only the in-frame ones, dropping some. The table has tens of thousands of clones, 65% to 80% seen once. The antigens of these receptors remain unknown. The source was CD4+ T cells from PBMCs cultured without peptide, collected after COVID-19 vaccination. The receptors originated from a human donor who received a COVID-19 vaccine. CDR3s include the opening cysteine and the closing phenylalanine or tryptophan. The D gene is left open where the match is weak. Clone size is not always given. Where it is, it says once, few, many or a class for expanded clones.

j_call: TRBJ1-6; clone_size: few; d_call: TRBD1; v_call: TRBV19; cdr3_nt: TGTGCCAGTAGTATTCTCACAGGGGGGCAATATAATTCACCCCTCCACTTT; cdr3_aa: CASSILTGGQYNSPLHF
j_call: TRBJ1-5; clone_size: few; d_call: -; v_call: TRBV7-2; cdr3_nt: TGTGCCAGCAGTAAAGGGAGCAATCAGCCCCAGCATTTT; cdr3_aa: CASSKGSNQPQHF
j_call: TRBJ1-2; clone_size: -; d_call: TRBD1; v_call: TRBV5-4; cdr3_nt: TGTGCCAGCAGCTTACCGGGACAGGGCGGCTATGGCTACACCTTC; cdr3_aa: CASSLPGQGGYGYTF
j_call: TRBJ1-5; clone_size: few; d_call: -; v_call: TRBV5-1; cdr3_nt: TGCGCCAGCAGCTTGGAAGGGACATCCCAGGGAGAGCCCCAGCATTTT; cdr3_aa: CASSLEGTSQGEPQHF
j_call: TRBJ1-2; clone_size: -; d_call: TRBD1; v_call: TRBV3-1/TRBV3-2; cdr3_nt: TGTGCCAGCAGCCAAGGGGACAGGGGCTTCTATGGCTACACCTTC; cdr3_aa: CASSQGDRGFYGYTF
j_call: TRBJ1-6; clone_size: -; d_call: -; v_call: TRBV7-9; cdr3_nt: TGTGCCAGCAGCTTATCAGGGGAAAATTCACCCCTCCACTTT; cdr3_aa: CASSLSGENSPLHF
j_call: TRBJ2-1; clone_size: -; d_call: TRBD1; v_call: TRBV6-5; cdr3_nt: TGTGCCAGCGGCGCCGGGACAGGGTCCTACAATGAGCAGTTCTTC; cdr3_aa: CASGAGTGSYNEQFF
j_call: TRBJ1-2; clone_size: -; d_call: -; v_call: TRBV28; cdr3_nt: TGTGCCAGCGGCTCAGGGGTCTATGGCTACACCTTC; cdr3_aa: CASGSGVYGYTF
j_call: TRBJ1-4; clone_size: -; d_call: -; v_call: TRBV27; cdr3_nt: TGTGCCAGCAGTGTGAACAGGGACACCCTTCCAACTAATGAAAAACTGTTTTTT; cdr3_aa: CASSVNRDTLPTNEKLFF
j_call: TRBJ2-2; clone_size: -; d_call: -; v_call: TRBV15; cdr3_nt: TGTGCCACCAGCAGAGATATTCTTCGGGGGAACACCGGGGAGCTGTTTTTT; cdr3_aa: CATSRDILRGNTGELFF
j_call: TRBJ1-2; clone_size: few; d_call: -; v_call: TRBV12-3/TRBV12-4; cdr3_nt: TGTGCCAGCAGTTTAAGACGGAACTATGGCTACACCTTC; cdr3_aa: CASSLRRNYGYTF
j_call: TRBJ1-2; clone_size: -; d_call: TRBD1; v_call: TRBV6-5; cdr3_nt: TGTGCCAGCAATTCACCGGGACAGCGGGTAGGCTACACCTTC; cdr3_aa: CASNSPGQRVGYTF
j_call: TRBJ2-2; clone_size: -; d_call: TRBD1; v_call: TRBV19; cdr3_nt: TGTGCCAGTACCCGGGACAGGAACACCGGGGAGCTGTTTTTT; cdr3_aa: CASTRDRNTGELFF
j_call: TRBJ1-1; clone_size: -; d_call: -; v_call: TRBV27; cdr3_nt: TGTGCCAGCAGTCGCATCGGGGGGAACACTGAAGCTTTCTTT; cdr3_aa: CASSRIGGNTEAFF
j_call: TRBJ1-2; clone_size: once; d_call: -; v_call: TRBV4-3; cdr3_nt: TGCGCCAGCAGCCAAGGGGGGGGAGGCTATGGCTACACCTTC; cdr3_aa: CASSQGGGGYGYTF
j_call: TRBJ2-2; clone_size: -; d_call: -; v_call: TRBV5-1; cdr3_nt: TGCGCCAGCAGCCAATTACAGGGTAAACCGAGCACCGGGGAGCTGTTTTTT; cdr3_aa: CASSQLQGKPSTGELFF
j_call: TRBJ2-1; clone_size: -; d_call: TRBD1; v_call: TRBV5-1; cdr3_nt: TGCGCCAGCAGCCGGGACAGGGGATACAATGAGCAGTTCTTC; cdr3_aa: CASSRDRGYNEQFF
j_call: TRBJ1-2; clone_size: -; d_call: -; v_call: TRBV2; cdr3_nt: TGTGCCAGCAGTATCCAGGGGTATGGCTACACCTTC; cdr3_aa: CASSIQGYGYTF
j_call: TRBJ2-5; clone_size: -; d_call: -; v_call: TRBV10-3; cdr3_nt: TGTGCCATCAGCCGAACATTACAGGAGGCGGAGACCCAGTACTTC; cdr3_aa: CAISRTLQEAETQYF
j_call: TRBJ2-5; clone_size: -; d_call: TRBD2; v_call: TRBV7-7; cdr3_nt: TGTGCCAGCAGCTTAGGATATCTAGGTGGCGGGGGGGCCGAGACCCAGTACTTC; cdr3_aa: CASSLGYLGGGGAETQYF
j_call: TRBJ1-1; clone_size: -; d_call: TRBD1; v_call: TRBV6-2/TRBV6-3; cdr3_nt: TGTGCCAGCAGTCGACAGGGGGTGAACACTGAAGCTTTCTTT; cdr3_aa: CASSRQGVNTEAFF
j_call: TRBJ1-5; clone_size: few; d_call: TRBD1; v_call: TRBV19; cdr3_nt: TGTGCCAGTAGTAGAAGGACAGGGTTTGATCAGCCCCAGCATTTT; cdr3_aa: CASSRRTGFDQPQHF
j_call: TRBJ2-3; clone_size: -; d_call: TRBD1; v_call: TRBV7-9; cdr3_nt: TGTGCCAGCAGCTTAATGGGGACAGGCACAGATACGCAGTATTTT; cdr3_aa: CASSLMGTGTDTQYF
j_call: TRBJ1-5; clone_size: -; d_call: TRBD1; v_call: TRBV5-1; cdr3_nt: TGCGCCAGCAGCCCCCAGGGGGCGGGCAATCAGCCCCAGCATTTT; cdr3_aa: CASSPQGAGNQPQHF
j_call: TRBJ1-5; clone_size: -; d_call: -; v_call: TRBV18; cdr3_nt: TGTGCCAGCTCACTAGTGGGAGCATCTAATCAGCCCCAGCATTTT; cdr3_aa: CASSLVGASNQPQHF
j_call: TRBJ2-4; clone_size: -; d_call: -; v_call: TRBV5-6; cdr3_nt: TGTGCCAGCAGCTTTGTGGGGGGCGGAAACATTCAGTACTTC; cdr3_aa: CASSFVGGGNIQYF
j_call: TRBJ1-1; clone_size: -; d_call: -; v_call: TRBV4-1; cdr3_nt: TGCGCCAGCAGCCCCGGGACCGGACTGCGGAACACTGAAGCTTTCTTT; cdr3_aa: CASSPGTGLRNTEAFF
j_call: TRBJ1-4; clone_size: few; d_call: -; v_call: TRBV28; cdr3_nt: TGTGCCAGCAGTTCTGTATCTCCACTGTTTTTT; cdr3_aa: CASSSVSPLFF
j_call: TRBJ2-2; clone_size: -; d_call: TRBD2; v_call: TRBV3-1/TRBV3-2; cdr3_nt: TGTGCCAGCAGCCGGGGGGGGACGGTGAACACTGGGGAGCTGTTTTTT; cdr3_aa: CASSRGGTVNTGELFF
j_call: TRBJ1-5; clone_size: once; d_call: -; v_call: TRBV3-1/TRBV3-2; cdr3_nt: TGTGCCAGCAGCCATGGACAGCTGAATCAGCCCCAGCATTTT; cdr3_aa: CASSHGQLNQPQHF
j_call: TRBJ2-3; clone_size: -; d_call: TRBD2; v_call: TRBV9; cdr3_nt: TGTGCCAGCAGCCCCCGGGGCGGGGGGGCCGTAGATACGCAGTATTTT; cdr3_aa: CASSPRGGGAVDTQYF
j_call: TRBJ1-2; clone_size: -; d_call: TRBD1; v_call: TRBV4-1; cdr3_nt: TGCGCCAGCAGCCAAGACCCGGGACAGAACTACTATGGCTACACCTTC; cdr3_aa: CASSQDPGQNYYGYTF
j_call: TRBJ2-3; clone_size: -; d_call: -; v_call: TRBV2; cdr3_nt: TGTGCCAGCAGTAGAGACAGAGCAGATACGCAGTATTTT; cdr3_aa: CASSRDRADTQYF